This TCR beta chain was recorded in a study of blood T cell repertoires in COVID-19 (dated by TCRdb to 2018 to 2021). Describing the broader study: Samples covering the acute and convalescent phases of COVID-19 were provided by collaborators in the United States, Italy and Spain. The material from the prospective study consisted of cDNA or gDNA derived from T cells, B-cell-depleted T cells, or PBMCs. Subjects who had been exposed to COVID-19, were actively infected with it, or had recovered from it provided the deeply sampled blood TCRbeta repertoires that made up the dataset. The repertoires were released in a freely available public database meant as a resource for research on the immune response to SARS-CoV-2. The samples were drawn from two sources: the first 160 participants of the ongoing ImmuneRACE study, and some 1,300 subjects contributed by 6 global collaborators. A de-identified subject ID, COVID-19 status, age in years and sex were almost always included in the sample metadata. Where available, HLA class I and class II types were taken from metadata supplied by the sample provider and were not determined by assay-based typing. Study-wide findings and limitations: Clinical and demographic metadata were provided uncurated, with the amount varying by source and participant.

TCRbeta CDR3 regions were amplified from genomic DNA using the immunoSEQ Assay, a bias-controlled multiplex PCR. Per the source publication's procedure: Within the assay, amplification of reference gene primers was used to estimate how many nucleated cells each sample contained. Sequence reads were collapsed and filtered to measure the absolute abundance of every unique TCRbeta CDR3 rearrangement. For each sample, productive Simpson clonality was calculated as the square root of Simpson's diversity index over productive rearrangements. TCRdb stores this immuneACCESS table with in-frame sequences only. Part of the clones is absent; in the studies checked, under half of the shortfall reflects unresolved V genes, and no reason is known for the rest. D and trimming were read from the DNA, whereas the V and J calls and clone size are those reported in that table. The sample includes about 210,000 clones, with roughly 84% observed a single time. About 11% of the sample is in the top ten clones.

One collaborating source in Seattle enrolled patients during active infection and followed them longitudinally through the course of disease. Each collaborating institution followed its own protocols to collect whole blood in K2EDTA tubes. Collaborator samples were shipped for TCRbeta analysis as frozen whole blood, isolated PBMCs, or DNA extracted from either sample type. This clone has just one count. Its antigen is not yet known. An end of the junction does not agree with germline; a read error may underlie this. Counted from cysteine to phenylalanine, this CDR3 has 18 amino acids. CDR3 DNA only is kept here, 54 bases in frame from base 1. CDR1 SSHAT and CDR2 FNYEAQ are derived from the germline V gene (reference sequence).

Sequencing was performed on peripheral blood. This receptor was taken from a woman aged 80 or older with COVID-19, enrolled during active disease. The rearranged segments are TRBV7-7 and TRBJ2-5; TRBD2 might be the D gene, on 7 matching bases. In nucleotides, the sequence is TGTGCTAGCAGCTTAAACGTCCTGGGGGGGGCCCCGCAAGAGACCCAGTACTTC. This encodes CASSLNVLGGAPQETQYF. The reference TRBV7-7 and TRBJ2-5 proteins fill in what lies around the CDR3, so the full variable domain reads GAGVSQSPRYKVTKRGQDVTLRCDPISSHATLYWYQQALGQGPEFLTYFNYEAQPDKSGLPSDRFSAERPEGSISTLTIQRTEQRDSAMYRCASSLNVLGGAPQETQYFGPGTRLLVL.